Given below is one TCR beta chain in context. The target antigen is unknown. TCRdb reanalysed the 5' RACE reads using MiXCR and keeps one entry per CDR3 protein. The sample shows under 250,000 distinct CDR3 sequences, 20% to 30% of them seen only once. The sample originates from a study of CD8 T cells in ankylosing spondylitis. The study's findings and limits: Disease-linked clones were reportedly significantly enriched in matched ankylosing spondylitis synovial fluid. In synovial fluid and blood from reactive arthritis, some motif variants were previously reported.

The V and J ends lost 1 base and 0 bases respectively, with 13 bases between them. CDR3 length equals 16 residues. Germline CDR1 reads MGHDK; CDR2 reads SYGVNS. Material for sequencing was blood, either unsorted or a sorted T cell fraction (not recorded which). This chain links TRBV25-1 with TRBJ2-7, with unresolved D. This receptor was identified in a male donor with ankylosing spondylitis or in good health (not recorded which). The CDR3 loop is CASSESGSLSSYEQYF. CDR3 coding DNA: TGTGCCAGCAGTGAATCGGGCAGCCTAAGCTCCTACGAGCAGTACTTC.